Below are 23 T cell receptor beta chains sequenced from a single sample in a study of T cell responses to AZD1222 COVID-19 vaccine. TCRdb's copy holds only in-frame clones and misses some; the assay was immunoSEQ multiplex PCR. The sample shows about 130,000 clones, approximately 90% of them seen only once. Sequenced here: peripheral blood, sampled on day 0 of AZD1222 vaccination. All receptors derive from an adult in good health.

CDR3 nucleotide sequence: TGTGCCAGCAGCCAAACCGGGCCATGGGGTGAAAAACTGTTTTTT. Encoded protein: CASSQTGPWGEKLFF. The rearrangement joins TRBV3-1 (or the pseudogene TRBV3-2) to TRBJ1-4; D call uncertain. The CDR3 loop spans 15 amino acids. Germline V gene sequence: CDR1 LGHDT, CDR2 YNNKEL (reference sequence). Trimming removed 2 bases from V and 7 bases from J, with 14 bases in between.

This clone was counted many times. J is TRBJ2-7 and V is TRBV6-5, with a tentative D call TRBD2 (6 bases). CDR3 size: 15 residues. CDR1 is MNHEY and CDR2 is SVGAGI in the germline V gene. V was pared by 5 bases and J by 0 bases, with 14 bases between. The CDR3 region is CASSPTDGSSYEQYF. DNA for the CDR3: TGTGCCAGCAGTCCCACGGACGGGAGCTCCTACGAGCAGTACTTC.

The J gene is TRBJ2-7, the V gene TRBV4-2, with D perhaps assigned TRBD1 or TRBD2 (5 bases each). The CDR3 extends over 15 amino acids. Trimming cost V 4 bases and J 2 bases, with 15 bases left between them. Germline CDR1 reads LGHNA; CDR2 reads YNFKEQ. CDR3 amino acids: CASSRTGTEAYEQYF. The CDR3, as DNA: TGTGCCAGCAGCCGAACCGGGACGGAAGCCTACGAGCAGTACTTC.

This chain's CDR3 is CASSESKAATDTQYF. The CDR3 coding sequence is TGCGCCAGCAGTGAGTCTAAGGCCGCCACAGATACGCAGTATTTT. The rearrangement uses TRBV10-2 and TRBJ2-3; D uncertain. Germline V CDR1 and CDR2: WSHSY, SAAADI. The CDR3 covers 15 residues. Trimming removed 0 bases from V and 2 bases from J, with 9 bases in between.

J is TRBJ2-3 and V is TRBV11-2; possibly TRBD1 for D (6 bases). Germline CDR1 SGHAT, CDR2 FQNNGV. V lost 8 bases, J lost 0 bases, and 15 bases lay in between. The CDR3 is made up of 15 amino acids. CDR3 protein: CASGRTAASTDTQYF. CDR3 nucleotide sequence: TGTGCCAGCGGGCGGACAGCTGCTAGCACAGATACGCAGTATTTT.

The chain joins TRBV5-1 to TRBJ2-3, with 8 bases fitting TRBD1. After removal of 2 bases from V and 3 bases from J, the junction contained 8 bases not matched to a gene. The CDR3 contains 16 residues. Germline V gene data show CDR1 as SGHRS and CDR2 as YFSETQ. CDR3 amino acids: CASSFPTGDLTDTQYF. In DNA, the CDR3 is TGCGCCAGCAGCTTCCCGACAGGGGATCTGACAGATACGCAGTATTTT.

In the case of this clone: The sample contains more than one DNA sequence encoding this CDR3. V usage is TRBV19 and J usage is TRBJ2-7; 9 bases are a match to TRBD1. The V and J ends lost 7 bases and 0 bases, in that order; junction bases with no gene match: 4. Germline assignment: CDR1 LNHDA and CDR2 SQIVND (reference sequence). The CDR3 is 14 residues long. The CDR3 bases are TGTGCCAGTACCGTGACAGGGGGCTCCTACGAGCAGTACTTC. It translates to CASTVTGGSYEQYF.

This clone occurred a few times. CDR3 sequence reads: CASSLGPLGTEAFF. DNA of the CDR3: TGTGCCAGCAGCTTAGGCCCCCTTGGCACTGAAGCTTTCTTT. The chain uses TRBV7-9 and TRBJ1-1; D gene ambiguous. The CDR3 has 14 amino acids. Germline loops: CDR1 SEHNR, CDR2 FQNEAQ (reference sequence). With 1 base removed from V and 4 bases from J, the gap between germline ends came to 10 bases. Supplemented by reference TRBV7-9 and TRBJ1-1, the full variable domain reads DTGVSQNPRHKITKRGQNVTFRCDPISEHNRLYWYRQTLGQGPEFLTYFQNEAQLEKSRLLSDRFSAERPKGSFSTLEIQRTEQGDSAMYLCASSLGPLGTEAFFGQGTRLTVV.

This clone has a handful of counts. This chain uses TRBV19 with TRBJ1-5, with a tentative D call TRBD1 (6 bases). V was trimmed by 6 bases and J by 7 bases, leaving 13 bases between them. Per germline, CDR1 LNHDA and CDR2 SQIVND (reference sequence). The CDR3 is 13 residues long. The CDR3 region has the DNA TGTGCCAGTAGCCGGGGGGCTTGGCAGCCCCAGCATTTT. Translating it yields CASSRGAWQPQHF.

CDR3 residues: CASSTPGGRNAYEQYF. The CDR3 DNA sequence: TGTGCCAGTAGTACCCCTGGCGGCAGGAACGCCTACGAGCAGTACTTC. The chain couples TRBV19 to TRBJ2-7; D is undetermined. The CDR3 length is 16 residues. Germline CDR1 is LNHDA and CDR2 is SQIVND (reference sequence). Trimming cost V 4 bases and J 2 bases, with 18 bases left between them.

The rearrangement joins TRBV11-2 to TRBJ1-2; no clear D gene. This CDR3 is 14 amino acids long. Germline CDR1 and CDR2: SGHAT and FQNNGV. V was cut by 5 bases and J by 4 bases, with 14 bases left in between. DNA for the CDR3: TGTGCCAGCAGCCCCTCCCCTATCCCCTATGGCTACACCTTC. Residues: CASSPSPIPYGYTF. Drawing the rest from reference TRBV11-2 and TRBJ1-2, the complete variable domain is EAGVAQSPRYKIIEKRQSVAFWCNPISGHATLYWYQQILGQGPKLLIQFQNNGVVDDSQLPKDRFSAERLKGVDSTLKIQPAKLEDSAVYLCASSPSPIPYGYTFGSGTRLTVV.

The rearrangement joins TRBV7-9 to TRBJ1-1; no reliable D call. Germline CDR1 reads SEHNR; CDR2 reads FQNEAQ (reference sequence). This CDR3 contains 12 residues. Trimming removed 5 bases at V and 1 base at J, with 5 bases between. The CDR3, as DNA: TGTGCCAGCAGCCTAGAGAACACTGAAGCTTTCTTT. Translation: CASSLENTEAFF.

The table lists this clone with a count of one. V usage is TRBV11-3 and J usage is TRBJ1-1; tentatively, D is TRBD1 (5 bases). V was pared by 3 bases and J by 1 base, with 12 bases between. The CDR3 has 15 residues. Germline CDR1 and CDR2: SGHNT and YENEEA. Here the CDR3 DNA reads TGTGCCAGCAGCTTGTTCGGGGGATCGAACACTGAAGCTTTCTTT. Translated: CASSLFGGSNTEAFF.

The rearrangement links TRBV9 to TRBJ2-7; 7 bases are a match to TRBD1. V shed 4 bases and J 3 bases; nucleotides not matched to a gene: 7. Germline CDR1 and CDR2: SGDLS and YYNGEE. The CDR3 spans 14 residues. Here the CDR3 reads CASSPTDRNYEQYF. CDR3 bases: TGTGCCAGCAGCCCAACGGACAGGAACTACGAGCAGTACTTC. Drawing the rest from reference TRBV9 and TRBJ2-7, the complete variable domain is DSGVTQTPKHLITATGQRVTLRCSPRSGDLSVYWYQQSLDQGLQFLIQYYNGEERAKGNILERFSAQQFPDLHSELNLSSLELGDSALYFCASSPTDRNYEQYFGPGTRLTVT.

This clone was observed a handful of times. The gene calls are TRBV6-2 or TRBV6-3 and TRBJ2-2, with D possibly being TRBD2 (5 bases). The CDR3 sequence is 15 residues long. With 6 bases removed from V and 4 bases from J, the gap between germline ends came to 15 bases. The V gene's germline CDR1 is MNHEY and CDR2 SVGEGT. The CDR3, as DNA: TGTGCCAGCAGCCTATTCGGGGTATCCACCGGGGAGCTGTTTTTT. Translating gives CASSLFGVSTGELFF.

This chain joins TRBV12-5 and TRBJ1-2; D is possibly TRBD1 (5 bases). This CDR3 region has 12 residues. Trimming cost V 5 bases and J 8 bases, with 12 bases left between them. Germline V lookup: CDR1 LGHNT, CDR2 FRNRAP. The CDR3 DNA sequence: TGTGCTAGTGGTCCGGGGCTTCGGGGCTACACCTTC. This encodes CASGPGLRGYTF. The full variable domain, its missing parts supplied by reference TRBV12-5 and TRBJ1-2, is DARVTQTPRHKVTEMGQEVTMRCQPILGHNTVFWYRQTMMQGLELLAYFRNRAPLDDSGMPKDRFSAEMPDATLATLKIQPSEPRDSAVYFCASGPGLRGYTFGSGTRLTVV.

A few counts support this clone. The chain links TRBV6-2 or TRBV6-3 to TRBJ2-1; 13 bases fit TRBD2. V was clipped by 6 bases and J by 7 bases; unmatched bases: 6. In germline, CDR1 is MNHEY, CDR2 SVGEGT. The CDR3 has 15 residues. The CDR3, as DNA: TGTGCCAGCAGCTGGACTAGCGGGGGTGGTAATGAGCAGTTCTTC. It translates to CASSWTSGGGNEQFF.

CDR3 DNA: TGTGCCAGCAGCCCGCAAGATGCCGGGCGTAAAGCTTTCTTT. Its translation is CASSPQDAGRKAFF. This chain connects TRBV3-1 (or the pseudogene TRBV3-2) to TRBJ1-1, with D uncertain. With 4 bases removed from V and 9 bases from J, the gap between germline ends came to 18 bases. This CDR3 comprises 14 residues. The germline V gene encodes CDR1 LGHDT and CDR2 YNNKEL (reference sequence).

V and J are TRBV10-3 and TRBJ1-2; the D is unclear. CDR1 ENHRY and CDR2 SYGVKD come from the germline V gene. The CDR3 has 13 residues. Trimming left V 4 bases short and J 6 bases short, with 12 bases between. CDR3 nucleotides: TGTGCCATCAGTGTTTCTGGTATGGATGGCTACACCTTC. Amino acids: CAISVSGMDGYTF.

This clone was seen a handful of times. The rearrangement links TRBV11-2 to TRBJ2-2; D is ambiguous. The CDR3 sequence is 13 residues long. V was trimmed by 0 bases and J by 9 bases, leaving 8 bases between them. Germline V gives CDR1 SGHAT, CDR2 FQNNGV. The CDR3: CASSLDQAWELFF. Here the CDR3 DNA reads TGTGCCAGCAGCTTAGATCAGGCCTGGGAGCTGTTTTTT.

The chain links TRBV27 to TRBJ2-7; unclear D gene. Germline CDR1 reads MNHEY; CDR2 reads SMNVEV (reference sequence). The CDR3 length is 12 residues. V lost 5 bases to trimming and J lost 6 bases, with 11 bases between them. CDR3 sequence reads: CASSPPWAEQYF. The CDR3 coding sequence is TGTGCCAGCAGTCCGCCCTGGGCCGAGCAGTACTTC.

The V and J genes are TRBV4-3 and TRBJ1-2; D call uncertain. V lost 4 bases and J lost 5, with 23 bases in between. Germline V gene sequence: CDR1 LGHNA, CDR2 YSLEER. The CDR3 runs to 17 residues. This CDR3 is CASSRNIGNSKRYGYTF. The CDR3 nucleotides read TGCGCCAGCAGCCGTAACATCGGAAATTCGAAGAGGTATGGCTACACCTTC.

The J gene is TRBJ1-6, the V gene TRBV5-1, with 8 bases lining up with TRBD1. The CDR3 length is 18 residues. In germline, CDR1 is SGHRS, CDR2 YFSETQ. V was pared by 0 bases and J by 0 bases, with 5 bases of the junction left unmatched. CDR3 protein: CASSLGWTGSSYNSPLHF. The CDR3 DNA is TGCGCCAGCAGCTTGGGCTGGACAGGGAGCTCCTATAATTCACCCCTCCACTTT.